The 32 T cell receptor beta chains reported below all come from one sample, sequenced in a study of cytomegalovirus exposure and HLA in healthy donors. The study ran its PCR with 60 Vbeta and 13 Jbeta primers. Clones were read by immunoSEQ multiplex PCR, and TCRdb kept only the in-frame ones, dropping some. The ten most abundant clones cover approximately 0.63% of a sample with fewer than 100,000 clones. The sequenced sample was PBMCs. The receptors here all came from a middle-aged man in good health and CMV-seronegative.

CDR3 nucleotides: TGTGCCAGCTCACCACTTGCGGGGGGGCCTTTGACGAGCGACGAGCAGTACTTC. This translates into CASSPLAGGPLTSDEQYF. V is TRBV18 and J is TRBJ2-7; 9 bases are a match to TRBD2. Germline V gene data show CDR1 as KGHSH and CDR2 as LQKENI. V shed 1 base, J shed 5 bases, and the junction held 15 bases outside the gene matches. This CDR3 has 18 amino acids.

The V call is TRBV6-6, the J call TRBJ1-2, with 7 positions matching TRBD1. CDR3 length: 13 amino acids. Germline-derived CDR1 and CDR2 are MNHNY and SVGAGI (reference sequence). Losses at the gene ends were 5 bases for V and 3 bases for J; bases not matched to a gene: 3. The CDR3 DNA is TGTGCCAGCAGTGCCGGGACAGACTATGGCTACACCTTC. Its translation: CASSAGTDYGYTF.

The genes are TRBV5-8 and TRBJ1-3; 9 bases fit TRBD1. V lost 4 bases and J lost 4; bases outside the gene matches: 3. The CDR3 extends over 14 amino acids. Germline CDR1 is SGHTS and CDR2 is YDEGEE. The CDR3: CASSRGTGGNTIYF. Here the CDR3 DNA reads TGTGCCAGCAGCCGCGGGACAGGGGGAAACACCATATATTTT.

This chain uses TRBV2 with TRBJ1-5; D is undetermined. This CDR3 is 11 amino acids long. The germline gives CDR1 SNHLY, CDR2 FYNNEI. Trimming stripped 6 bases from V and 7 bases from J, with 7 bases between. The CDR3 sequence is CASRRGQPQHF. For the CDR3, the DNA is TGTGCCAGCAGACGAGGGCAGCCCCAGCATTTT.

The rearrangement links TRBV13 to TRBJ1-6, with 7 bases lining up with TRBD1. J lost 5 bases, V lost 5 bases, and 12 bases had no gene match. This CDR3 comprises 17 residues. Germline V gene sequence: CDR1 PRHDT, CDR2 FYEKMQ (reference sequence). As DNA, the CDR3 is TGTGCCAGCAGCAAGCGTACCACAGGGGACCATAATTCACCCCTCCACTTT. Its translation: CASSKRTTGDHNSPLHF.

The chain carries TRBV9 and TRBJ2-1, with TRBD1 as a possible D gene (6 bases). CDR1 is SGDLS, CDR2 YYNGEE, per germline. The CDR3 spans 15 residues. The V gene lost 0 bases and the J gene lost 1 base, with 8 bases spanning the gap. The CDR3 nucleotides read TGTGCCAGCAGCGTAGCAACAGGGTCCTACAATGAGCAGTTCTTC. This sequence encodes CASSVATGSYNEQFF.

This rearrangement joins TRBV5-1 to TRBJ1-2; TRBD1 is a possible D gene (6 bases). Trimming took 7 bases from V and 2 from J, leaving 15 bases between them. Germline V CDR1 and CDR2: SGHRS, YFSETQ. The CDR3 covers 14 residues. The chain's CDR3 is CASFGQTGNYGYTF. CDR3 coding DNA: TGCGCCAGCTTCGGACAGACGGGAAACTATGGCTACACCTTC.

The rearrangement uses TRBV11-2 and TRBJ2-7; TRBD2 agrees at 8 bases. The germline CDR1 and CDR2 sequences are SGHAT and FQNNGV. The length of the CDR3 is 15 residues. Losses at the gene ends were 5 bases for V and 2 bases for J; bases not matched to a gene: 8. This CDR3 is CASSPVAGGTYEQYF. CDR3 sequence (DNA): TGTGCCAGCAGCCCAGTTGCGGGGGGAACCTACGAGCAGTACTTC.

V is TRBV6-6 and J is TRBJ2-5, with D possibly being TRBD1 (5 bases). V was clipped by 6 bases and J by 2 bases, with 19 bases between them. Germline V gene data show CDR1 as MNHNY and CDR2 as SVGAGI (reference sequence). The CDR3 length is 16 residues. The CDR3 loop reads CASSPRGGALQETQYF. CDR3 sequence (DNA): TGTGCCAGCAGCCCTAGGGGCGGCGCCCTACAAGAGACCCAGTACTTC.

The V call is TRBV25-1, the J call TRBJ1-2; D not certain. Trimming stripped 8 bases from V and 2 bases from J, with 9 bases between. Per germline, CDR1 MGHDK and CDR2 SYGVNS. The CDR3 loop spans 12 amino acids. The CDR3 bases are TGTGCCAGCCGAGACTGGAACTATGGCTACACCTTC. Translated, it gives CASRDWNYGYTF.

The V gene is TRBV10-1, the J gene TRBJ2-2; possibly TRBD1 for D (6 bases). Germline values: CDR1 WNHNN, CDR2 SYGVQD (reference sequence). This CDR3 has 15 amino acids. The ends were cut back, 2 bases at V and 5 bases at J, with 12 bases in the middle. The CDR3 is CASSETGLGTGELFF. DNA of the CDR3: TGCGCCAGCAGTGAGACAGGGTTGGGAACCGGGGAGCTGTTTTTT.

The DNA of the CDR3 is TGTGCCAGCAGTTTAGGGGGCCAGGCGTCCTACGAGCAGTACTTC. It yields the protein CASSLGGQASYEQYF. This chain joins TRBV27 and TRBJ2-7, with a tentative D call TRBD1 (6 bases). Trimming took 2 bases from V and 1 from J, leaving 12 bases between them. Germline V gene data show CDR1 as MNHEY and CDR2 as SMNVEV (reference sequence). There are 15 residues in the CDR3.

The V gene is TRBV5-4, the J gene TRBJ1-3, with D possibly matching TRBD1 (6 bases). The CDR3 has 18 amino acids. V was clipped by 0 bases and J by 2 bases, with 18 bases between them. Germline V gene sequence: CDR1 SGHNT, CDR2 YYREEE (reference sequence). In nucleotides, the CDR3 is TGTGCCAGCAGCTTGGAGGGGTCGGTCAGGGGACCTGGAAACACCATATATTTT. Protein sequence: CASSLEGSVRGPGNTIYF. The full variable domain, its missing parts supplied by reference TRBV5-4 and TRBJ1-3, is ETGVTQSPTHLIKTRGQQVTLRCSSQSGHNTVSWYQQALGQGPQFIFQYYREEENGRGNFPPRFSGLQFPNYSSELNVNALELDDSALYLCASSLEGSVRGPGNTIYFGEGSWLTVV.

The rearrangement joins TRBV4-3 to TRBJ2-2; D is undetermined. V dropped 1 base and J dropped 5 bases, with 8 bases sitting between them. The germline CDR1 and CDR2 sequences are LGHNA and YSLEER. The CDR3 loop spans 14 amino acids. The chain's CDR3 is CASSQAIFTGELFF. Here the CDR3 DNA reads TGCGCCAGCAGCCAAGCTATATTTACCGGGGAGCTGTTTTTT.

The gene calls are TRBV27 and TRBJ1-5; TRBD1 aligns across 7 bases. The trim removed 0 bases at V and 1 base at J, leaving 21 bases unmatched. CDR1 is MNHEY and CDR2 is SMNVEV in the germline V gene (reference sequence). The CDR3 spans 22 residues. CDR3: CASSLSHFPRVGGIRSNQPQHF. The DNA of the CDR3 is TGTGCCAGCAGTTTATCGCATTTTCCGAGGGTAGGGGGCATTAGGAGCAATCAGCCCCAGCATTTT.

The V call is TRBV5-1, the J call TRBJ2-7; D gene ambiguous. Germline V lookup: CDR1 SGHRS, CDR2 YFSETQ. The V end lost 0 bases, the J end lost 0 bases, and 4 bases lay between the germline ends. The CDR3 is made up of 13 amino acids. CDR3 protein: CASSLDNSYEQYF. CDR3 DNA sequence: TGCGCCAGCAGCTTGGACAACTCCTACGAGCAGTACTTC.

The CDR3 region is CASSPRGRPFSGNTIYF. The CDR3 region has the DNA TGTGCCAGCTCACCCCGGGGGAGACCCTTCTCTGGAAACACCATATATTTT. The J gene is TRBJ1-3, the V gene TRBV18; tentatively, D is TRBD1 (5 bases). V was clipped by 3 bases and J by 0 bases, with 15 bases between them. Germline V gene sequence: CDR1 KGHSH, CDR2 LQKENI. The CDR3 has 17 amino acids.

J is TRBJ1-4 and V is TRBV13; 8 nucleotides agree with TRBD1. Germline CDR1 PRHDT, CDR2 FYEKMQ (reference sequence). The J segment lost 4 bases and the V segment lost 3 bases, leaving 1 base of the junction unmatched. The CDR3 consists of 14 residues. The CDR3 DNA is TGTGCCAGCAGCTTCAGGGGGCTTAATGAAAAACTGTTTTTT. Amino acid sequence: CASSFRGLNEKLFF. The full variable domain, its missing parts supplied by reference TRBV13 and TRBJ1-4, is AAGVIQSPRHLIKEKRETATLKCYPIPRHDTVYWYQQGPGQDPQFLISFYEKMQSDKGSIPDRFSAQQFSDYHSELNMSSLELGDSALYFCASSFRGLNEKLFFGSGTQLSVL.

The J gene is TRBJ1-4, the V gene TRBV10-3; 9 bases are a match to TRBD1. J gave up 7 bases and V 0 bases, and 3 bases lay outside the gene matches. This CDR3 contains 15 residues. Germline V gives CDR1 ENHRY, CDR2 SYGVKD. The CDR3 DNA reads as TGTGCCATCAGTGAGTCGGGACAGGGAGGTGAAAAACTGTTTTTT. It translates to CAISESGQGGEKLFF.

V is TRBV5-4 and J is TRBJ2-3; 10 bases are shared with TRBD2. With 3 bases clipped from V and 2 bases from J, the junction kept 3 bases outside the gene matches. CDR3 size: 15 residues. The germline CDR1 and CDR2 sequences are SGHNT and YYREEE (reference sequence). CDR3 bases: TGTGCCAGCAGCTGGAGCGGGGGGGCCACAGATACGCAGTATTTT. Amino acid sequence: CASSWSGGATDTQYF.

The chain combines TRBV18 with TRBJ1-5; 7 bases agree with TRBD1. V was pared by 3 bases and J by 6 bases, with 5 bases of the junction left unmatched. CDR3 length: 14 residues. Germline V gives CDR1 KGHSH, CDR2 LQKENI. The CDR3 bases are TGTGCCAGCTCACCTACAGGGGTCGGTCAGCCCCAGCATTTT. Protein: CASSPTGVGQPQHF.

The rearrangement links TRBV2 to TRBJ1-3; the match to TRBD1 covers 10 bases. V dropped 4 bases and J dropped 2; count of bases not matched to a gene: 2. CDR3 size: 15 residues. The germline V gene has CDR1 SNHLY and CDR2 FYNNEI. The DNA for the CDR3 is TGTGCCAGCAGTGGGGGACAGGGGACTGGAAACACCATATATTTT. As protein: CASSGGQGTGNTIYF.

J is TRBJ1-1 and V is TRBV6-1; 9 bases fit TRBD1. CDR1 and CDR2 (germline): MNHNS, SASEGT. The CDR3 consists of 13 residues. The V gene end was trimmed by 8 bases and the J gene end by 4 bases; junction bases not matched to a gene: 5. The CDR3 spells CASAGQGGTEAFF. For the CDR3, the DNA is TGTGCCAGCGCGGGACAGGGAGGCACTGAAGCTTTCTTT.

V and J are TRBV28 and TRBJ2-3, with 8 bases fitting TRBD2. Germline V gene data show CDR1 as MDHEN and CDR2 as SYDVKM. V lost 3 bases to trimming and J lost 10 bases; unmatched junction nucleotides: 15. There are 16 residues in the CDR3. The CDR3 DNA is TGTGCCAGCAGTTTCCCGCAAAAACTTAGCGGGGATGCGCAGTATTTT. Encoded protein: CASSFPQKLSGDAQYF.

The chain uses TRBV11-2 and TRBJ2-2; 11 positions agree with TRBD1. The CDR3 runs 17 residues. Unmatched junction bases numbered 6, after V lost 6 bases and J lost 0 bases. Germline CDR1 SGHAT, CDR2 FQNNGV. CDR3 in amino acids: CASSYTGQGANTGELFF. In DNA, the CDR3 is TGTGCCAGCAGTTACACGGGACAGGGGGCGAACACCGGGGAGCTGTTTTTT.

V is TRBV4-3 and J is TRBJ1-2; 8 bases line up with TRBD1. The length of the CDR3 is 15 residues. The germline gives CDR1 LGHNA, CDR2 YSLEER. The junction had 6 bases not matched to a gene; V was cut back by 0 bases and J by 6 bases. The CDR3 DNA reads TGCGCCAGCAGCCAAGACAGGGGGCGGATGGATGGCTACACCTTC. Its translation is CASSQDRGRMDGYTF.

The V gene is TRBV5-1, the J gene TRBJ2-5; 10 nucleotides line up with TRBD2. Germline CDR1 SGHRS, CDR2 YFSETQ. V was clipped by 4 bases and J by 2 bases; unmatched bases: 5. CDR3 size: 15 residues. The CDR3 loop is CASSKRGGGQETQYF. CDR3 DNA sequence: TGCGCCAGCAGCAAGCGGGGGGGCGGACAAGAGACCCAGTACTTC.

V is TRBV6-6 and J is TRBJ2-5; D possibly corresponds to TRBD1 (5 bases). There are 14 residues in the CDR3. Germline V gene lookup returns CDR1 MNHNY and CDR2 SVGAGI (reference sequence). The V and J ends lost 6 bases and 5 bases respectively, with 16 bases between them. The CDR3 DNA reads TGTGCCAGCAGGGGAACTCGACAGCCGGAGACCCAGTACTTC. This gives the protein CASRGTRQPETQYF.

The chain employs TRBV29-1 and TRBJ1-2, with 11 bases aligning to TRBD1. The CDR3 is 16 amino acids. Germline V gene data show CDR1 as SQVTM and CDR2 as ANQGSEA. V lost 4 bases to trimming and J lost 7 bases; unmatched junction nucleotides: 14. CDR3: CSVGGYPGQGGIGYTF. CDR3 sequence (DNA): TGCAGCGTTGGAGGTTACCCGGGACAGGGGGGAATTGGCTACACCTTC. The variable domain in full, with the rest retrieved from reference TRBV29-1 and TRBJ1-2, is SAVISQKPSRDICQRGTSLTIQCQVDSQVTMMFWYRQQPGQSLTLIATANQGSEATYESGFVIDKFPISRPNLTFSTLTVSNMSPEDSSIYLCSVGGYPGQGGIGYTFGSGTRLTVV.

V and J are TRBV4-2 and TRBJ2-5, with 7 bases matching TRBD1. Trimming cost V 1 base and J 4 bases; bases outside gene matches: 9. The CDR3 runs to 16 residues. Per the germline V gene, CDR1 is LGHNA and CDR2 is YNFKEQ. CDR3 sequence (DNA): TGTGCCAGCAGCCAAGGAGACAGGGTCCCCCTAGAGACCCAGTACTTC. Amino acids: CASSQGDRVPLETQYF.

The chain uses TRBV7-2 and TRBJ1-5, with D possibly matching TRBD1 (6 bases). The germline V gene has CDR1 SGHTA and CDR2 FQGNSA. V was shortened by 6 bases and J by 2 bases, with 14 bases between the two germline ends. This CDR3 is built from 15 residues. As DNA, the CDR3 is TGTGCCAGCAGGAAACAGGGTGGAGGCAATCAGCCCCAGCATTTT. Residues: CASRKQGGGNQPQHF.

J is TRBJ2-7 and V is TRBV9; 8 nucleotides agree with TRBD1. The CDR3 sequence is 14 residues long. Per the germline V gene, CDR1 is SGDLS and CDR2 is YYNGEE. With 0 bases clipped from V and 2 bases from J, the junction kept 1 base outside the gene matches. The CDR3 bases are TGTGCCAGCAGCGTAGCGGGACAGGCCTACGAGCAGTACTTC. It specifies CASSVAGQAYEQYF.